This T cell receptor (beta chain) was identified in a study of cytomegalovirus exposure and HLA in healthy donors. With 60 Vbeta and 13 Jbeta primers, the PCR was carried out. Repertoires were generated with immunoSEQ multiplex PCR, while TCRdb's copy carries only in-frame clones and drops some. The profile covers roughly 100,000 clones, with roughly 70% appearing a single time and 2.5% to 4% taken by the ten largest. The CDR3 runs to 16 residues. The V segment lost 3 bases and the J segment 1 base; nucleotides outside the gene matches: 6. CDR1 KGHSH and CDR2 LQKENI come from the germline V gene. The chain has TRBV18 and TRBJ1-5; 7 nucleotides line up with TRBD1. Material: PBMCs. This TCR was recovered from a woman aged 45-65 years in good health and CMV-seronegative. CDR3 bases: TGTGCCAGCTCACCCGGCCAGGGGGGCAGCAATCAGCCCCAGCATTTT. The encoded protein is CASSPGQGGSNQPQHF. The full variable domain, completed using reference TRBV18 and TRBJ1-5, is NAGVMQNPRHLVRRRGQEARLRCSPMKGHSHVYWYRQLPEEGLKFMVYLQKENIIDESGMPKERFSAEFPKEGPSILRIQQVVRGDSAAYFCASSPGQGGSNQPQHFGDGTRLSIL.